This T cell receptor beta chain came from a study of blood T cell repertoires in COVID-19 (dated by TCRdb to 2018 to 2020). At the level of the whole study: The collaborator samples originated in the United States, Italy and Spain and spanned the acute and convalescent phases of COVID-19. The prospective study material was composed of cDNA or gDNA derived from T cells, B-cell-depleted T cells, or PBMCs. Deeply sampled blood TCRbeta repertoires from subjects exposed to, actively infected with, or recovered from COVID-19 were included in the dataset. The repertoires were made available in a free public database intended to serve as a resource for research on the immune response to SARS-CoV-2. Samples were obtained from the ongoing ImmuneRACE study (first 160 participants) and from over 1,000 subjects provided by 6 global collaborators. A de-identified subject ID, COVID-19 status, age in years and sex were almost always included in the sample metadata. Where available, HLA class I and class II types were obtained from metadata supplied by the sample provider rather than from assay-based typing. What the research found in general, with its limitations: The amount of clinical and demographic metadata varied by source and participant and was provided uncurated.

This clone was picked up a small number of times. Its recognized antigen is unknown. No quality values exist for individual bases; no much larger clone is one base distant. Enrolling through a virtual design, the prospective study's participants ranged in age from roughly 18 to 95 years and lived across 20 to 30 United States geographic areas. In the prospective study, participants were assigned to cohorts based on the clinical history participants reported in a screening survey and a study questionnaire. Recovered participants in ImmuneRACE Cohort 3 were defined as having two consecutive negative NP/OP PCR tests, clearance from a healthcare professional, or resolution of symptoms. Each participant in the prospective study had whole blood, serum and a nasopharyngeal or oropharyngeal swab collected by mobile phlebotomists. Participants in the prospective study had the option to provide additional blood draws and questionnaires over a roughly 2-month period. Before DNA extraction, blood samples from the prospective study were shipped at room temperature or frozen.

TCRbeta CDR3 regions were amplified from genomic DNA by means of the immunoSEQ Assay, a bias-controlled multiplex PCR. In the paper's pipeline: Within the assay, amplification of reference gene primers was used to estimate how many nucleated cells each sample contained. To quantify the absolute abundance of each unique TCRbeta CDR3 rearrangement, sequence reads were collapsed and filtered. For each sample, productive Simpson clonality was calculated as the square root of Simpson's diversity index across productive rearrangements. In its TCRdb copy, this immuneACCESS table keeps in-frame sequences only and misses some clones. Where compared with another copy, unresolved V genes explain less than half of these, and the others have no known cause. V and J calls plus clone size are reproduced from that table; the DNA served to infer D and trimming. For this sample there are under 200,000 clones; about 80% appear just once. The ten top clones hold more than 10% of the sample.

Unmatched junction bases come to 8, with V trimmed by 4 bases and J by 10 bases. The CDR3 measures 15 amino acids from cysteine to phenylalanine. The sequence is cut down to CDR3 DNA, 45 bases in frame from base 1. CDR1 LGHDT and CDR2 YNNKEL were looked up in the germline V gene (reference sequence). Material for sequencing was PBMCs or T cells enriched from blood (not recorded which). This sequence originates from a middle-aged man who had recovered from COVID-19. The rearranged chain carries TRBV3-1 (or the pseudogene TRBV3-2) and TRBJ1-6, and 9 bases in between align with TRBD1. The DNA sequence is given as TGTGCCAGCAGCCTAACCGGGACAGGGAAATCACCCCTCCACTTT. It translates as CASSLTGTGKSPLHF.